This is a list of T cell receptor beta chains from one sample in a study of blood T cells in healthy people across ages. TCRdb recomputed calls from the 5' RACE reads with MiXCR, one row per CDR3 protein. The top ten hold around 15% of the sample, which has 800,000 to 1,000,000 distinct CDR3 sequences, under 50% seen once. What was sequenced was blood. The receptor source for this set is a man aged 25 to 45 in good health. CDR3s leave out the opening cysteine and the closing phenylalanine or tryptophan. The D gene is left open where the match is weak.

>TRBJ1-5|TRBD1|TRBV7-2
ASSRPGGNQPQH
>TRBJ2-7|NA|TRBV6-5
ASSSSGLEQY
>TRBJ2-1|NA|TRBV9
ASSGWTDIYNEQF
>TRBJ2-3|TRBD2|TRBV13
ASSLRPAGTSGKHTDTQY
>TRBJ2-2|NA|TRBV30
ACLRGGAADTGELF
>TRBJ1-6|TRBD1|TRBV20-1
SAREDRGPSPLH
>TRBJ2-7|NA|TRBV20-1
SASPGGPYEQY
>TRBJ2-5|TRBD2|TRBV7-9
ASSRLAGGSETQY
>TRBJ2-7|NA|TRBV12-3/TRBV12-4
ASSFRDPRNYEQY
>TRBJ2-7|TRBD1|TRBV27
ASRRLGQGASYEQY
>TRBJ1-4|NA|TRBV9
ASSVEASGPPNEKLF
>TRBJ2-1|NA|TRBV6-5
ASGRGAYNEQF
>TRBJ2-7|NA|TRBV29-1
SVATGRSSYEQY
>TRBJ1-2|TRBD1|TRBV12-3/TRBV12-4
ASRPQGQGGYGYT
>TRBJ2-1|NA|TRBV6-5
ASKDRASPYNEQF
>TRBJ2-3|TRBD2|TRBV20-1
SAGDVLAGVRADTQY
>TRBJ2-3|TRBD2|TRBV20-1
SARDLERGGATDTQY
>TRBJ2-1|TRBD2|TRBV7-3
ASSLNLAGYNEQF
>TRBJ2-1|NA|TRBV5-1
ASSLDGQLTDEQF
>TRBJ2-3|TRBD1|TRBV28
ASRRPPGQGAGDTQY
>TRBJ2-7|NA|TRBV20-1
SARGNLFPYEQY
>TRBJ1-1|NA|TRBV7-2
ASSLGRAEAF
>NA|NA|TRBV20-1
SARVARQNLGTQY
>NA|TRBD2|TRBV10-3
AIRGGGSVNEQY
>TRBJ2-1|NA|TRBV12-3/TRBV12-4
ASMPPGPYNEQF
>TRBJ2-7|TRBD1|TRBV6-1
ASTLGQVISYEQY
>TRBJ2-7|NA|TRBV27
ASSLYKEGRDEQY